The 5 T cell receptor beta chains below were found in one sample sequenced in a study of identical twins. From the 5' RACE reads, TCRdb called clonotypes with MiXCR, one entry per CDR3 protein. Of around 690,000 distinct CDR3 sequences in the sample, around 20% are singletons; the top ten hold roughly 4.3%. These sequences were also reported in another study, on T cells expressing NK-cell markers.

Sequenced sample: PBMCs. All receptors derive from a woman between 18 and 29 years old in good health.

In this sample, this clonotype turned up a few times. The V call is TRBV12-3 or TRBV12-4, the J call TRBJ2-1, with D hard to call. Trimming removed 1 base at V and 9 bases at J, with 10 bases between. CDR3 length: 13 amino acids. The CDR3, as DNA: TGTGCCAGCAGTTTAGTGGCCGACGGTGAGCAGTTCTTC. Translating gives CASSLVADGEQFF.

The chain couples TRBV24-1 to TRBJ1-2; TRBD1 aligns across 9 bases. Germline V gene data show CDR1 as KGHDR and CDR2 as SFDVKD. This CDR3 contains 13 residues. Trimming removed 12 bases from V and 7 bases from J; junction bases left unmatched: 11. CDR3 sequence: CAFHSTGGLGYTF. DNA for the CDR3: TGTGCCTTTCATTCAACAGGGGGCCTTGGCTACACCTTC.

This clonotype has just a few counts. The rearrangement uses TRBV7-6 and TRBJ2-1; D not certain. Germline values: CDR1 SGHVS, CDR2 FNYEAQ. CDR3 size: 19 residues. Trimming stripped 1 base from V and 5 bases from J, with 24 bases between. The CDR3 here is CASSLDSMETNPTHNEQFF. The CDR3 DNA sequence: TGTGCCAGCAGCTTAGATTCGATGGAGACCAACCCTACTCACAATGAGCAGTTCTTC.

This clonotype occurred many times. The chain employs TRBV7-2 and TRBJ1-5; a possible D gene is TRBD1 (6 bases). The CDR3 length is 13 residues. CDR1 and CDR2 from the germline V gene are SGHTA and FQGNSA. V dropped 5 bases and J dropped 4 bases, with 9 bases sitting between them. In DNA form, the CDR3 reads TGTGCCAGCAGCCTCGACAGGAATCAGCCCCAGCATTTT. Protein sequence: CASSLDRNQPQHF.

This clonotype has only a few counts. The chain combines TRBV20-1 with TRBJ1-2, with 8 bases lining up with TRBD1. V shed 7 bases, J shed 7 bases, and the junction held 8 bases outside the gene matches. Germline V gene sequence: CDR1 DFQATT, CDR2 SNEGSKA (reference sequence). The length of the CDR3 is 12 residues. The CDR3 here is CSGQDRAVGYTF. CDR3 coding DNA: TGCAGTGGCCAGGACAGGGCGGTTGGCTACACCTTC.